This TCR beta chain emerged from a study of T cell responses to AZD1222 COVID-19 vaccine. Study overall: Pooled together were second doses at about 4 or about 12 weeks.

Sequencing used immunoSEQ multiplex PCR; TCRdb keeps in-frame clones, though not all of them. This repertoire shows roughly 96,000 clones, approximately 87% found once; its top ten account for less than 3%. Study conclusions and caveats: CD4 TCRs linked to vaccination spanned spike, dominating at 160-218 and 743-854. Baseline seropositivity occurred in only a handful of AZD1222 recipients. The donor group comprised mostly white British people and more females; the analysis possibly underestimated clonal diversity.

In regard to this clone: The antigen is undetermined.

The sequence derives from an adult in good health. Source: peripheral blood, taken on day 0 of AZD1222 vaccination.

The CDR3 is CASSPGTSGRSGETQYF. As DNA, the CDR3 is TGTGCCAGCTCACCGGGGACTAGCGGGAGGTCCGGGGAGACCCAGTACTTC. V and J are TRBV18 and TRBJ2-5; 15 bases are a match to TRBD2. J gave up 5 bases and V 3 bases, and 7 bases lay outside the gene matches. Germline V gene data show CDR1 as KGHSH and CDR2 as LQKENI. This CDR3 spans 17 amino acids.